The text below deals with one T cell receptor (beta chain). Expressed TCRB transcripts were sequenced after all isolated RNA was converted to cDNA. Sequenced by immunoSEQ multiplex PCR; TCRdb stores in-frame clones only, minus some. This sample has a few hundred thousand clones; roughly 16% occur once, and the top ten carry 0.019%. There are 11 residues in the CDR3. Germline loops: CDR1 DFQATT, CDR2 SNEGSKA (reference sequence). Trimming cost V 6 bases and J 4 bases, with 7 bases left between them. The sample originates from a study of beta chain features in type 1 diabetes. The sample taken for sequencing was naive CD4+ T cells from blood. This chain joins TRBV20-1 and TRBJ2-1; D is unresolved. This TCR derives from a woman younger than 30 in good health. The DNA of the CDR3 is TGCAGTGCGAGACATTACAATGAGCAGTTCTTC. Protein product: CSARHYNEQFF.